This entry features one T cell receptor beta chain sequence. The antigen is undetermined. The ends were cut back, 3 bases at V and 8 bases at J, with 12 bases in the middle. This CDR3 contains 13 residues. CDR1 is SGDLS, CDR2 YYNGEE, per germline. Then a second PCR, running roughly 7 to 11 cycles, was carried out with a sample-barcoded 5' primer and a J-beta primer mix. Through a template-switch adaptor with 12 random nucleotides, each cDNA molecule received a tag. From each sample, at least 3 million paired-end reads containing CDR3 were obtained. MiXCR, run by TCRdb on the 5' RACE reads, gives a single entry per CDR3 protein. The table has about 1 million distinct CDR3 sequences, less than 50% seen once; the top ten hold approximately 17%. This sample is drawn from a study of blood T cells in healthy people across ages. Regarding the study as a whole: Significant beta diversity loss was already apparent by age roughly 44, declining roughly linearly.

Specimen: blood. This TCR derives from a woman aged 55-70 years in good health. The V and J genes are TRBV9 and TRBJ2-1, with D possibly being TRBD2 (6 bases). CDR3 DNA sequence: TGTGCCAGCAGCGGGACTACCTGGGATGAGCAGTTCTTC. Translation: CASSGTTWDEQFF.